Here is one T cell receptor (beta chain) with its context. Antigen unknown. The record originates from a study of lymphopenia after photon versus proton radiotherapy. Study results and caveats: Better survival with proton therapy was suggested as possible, not demonstrated. After the lymphocyte nadir, photon-treated repertoires showed oligoclonal expansion, especially of CD8+ Temra cells. Proton therapy kept repertoires fairly stable, unlike photons, which gained effector/memory cells.

The CDR3 sequence is 13 residues long. The ends lost 5 bases at V and 5 bases at J; junction bases unmatched: 5. In germline, CDR1 is SGHAT, CDR2 FQNNGV. Using immunoSEQ multiplex PCR, the repertoire was profiled, and TCRdb retains in-frame clones only, with some absent. The sample lists around 64,000 clones, approximately 86% occurring once. The chain links TRBV11-2 to TRBJ2-5; 7 positions match TRBD2. The receptor was derived from a man older than 75 with esophageal cancer. The sequenced sample was peripheral blood, obtained from a patient treated with proton-based radiotherapy. CDR3 bases: TGTGCCAGCAGCGCGGGAGTTTGGGAGACCCAGTACTTC. This codes for CASSAGVWETQYF.